This is a list of T cell receptor beta chains from one sample in a study of blood T cell repertoires in COVID-19. Sequencing was performed with immunoSEQ multiplex PCR; in TCRdb, only in-frame clones are kept and a portion is missing. This table holds about 240,000 clones, around 89% found once. What was sequenced was PBMCs or T cells enriched from blood (not recorded which). Receptors originate from a woman aged 25-40 years who had recovered from COVID-19. CDR3s include the opening cysteine and the closing phenylalanine or tryptophan. Fields, in order: J gene, D gene, V gene, clone size, CDR3 DNA, CDR3 protein. The D gene is left open where the match is weak. Only part of the rows carry a size: once, few, many, or a class if the clone is expanded.

>TRBJ2-7|TRBD1|TRBV3-1/TRBV3-2|.
TGTGCCAGCAGCCAAGGGTTGTCGGGGACAGGGGCCTACGAGCAGTACTTC
CASSQGLSGTGAYEQYF
>TRBJ2-2|.|TRBV29-1|.
TGCAGCGTTGATTATTCCGGGGAGCTGTTTTTT
CSVDYSGELFF
>TRBJ1-5|.|TRBV4-1|.
TGCGCCAGCAGCCAAGCGGAGAATCAGCCCCAGCATTTT
CASSQAENQPQHF
>TRBJ2-3|.|TRBV5-5|.
TGTGCCAGCAGCTTGTTAGGGGTGGCGTTATCCCTTTCGAGGGATACGCAGTATTTT
CASSLLGVALSLSRDTQYF
>TRBJ1-2|.|TRBV28|.
TGTGCCAGCAGTATCCTTAGGTTGAGACAGAACTATGGCTACACCTTC
CASSILRLRQNYGYTF
>TRBJ2-7|.|TRBV27|.
TGTGCCAGCAGTTTCTCTATAAGCTCCTACGAGCAGTACTTC
CASSFSISSYEQYF
>TRBJ2-7|.|TRBV7-9|.
TGTGCCAGCAGCTTAGCGCAGATACCGTACGAGCAGTACTTC
CASSLAQIPYEQYF
>TRBJ2-2|.|TRBV19|.
TGTGCCAGTAGGGGGCATGCGAACACCGGGGAGCTGTTTTTT
CASRGHANTGELFF
>TRBJ1-5|TRBD1|TRBV19|.
TGTGCCAGTAGCCAGGGGGCGGCTCAGCCCCAGCATTTT
CASSQGAAQPQHF
>TRBJ1-5|.|TRBV28|once
TGTGCCAGCGTATCCCGGGGGGGTCGCAATCAGCCCCAGCATTTT
CASVSRGGRNQPQHF
>TRBJ1-2|TRBD1|TRBV7-8|once
TGTGCCAGCAGCCTAACAGGGGACGGCTACACCTTC
CASSLTGDGYTF
>TRBJ2-1|TRBD2|TRBV3-1/TRBV3-2|.
TGTGCCAGCAGCCAAACAGCGGGAGGGAATGAGCAGTTCTTC
CASSQTAGGNEQFF
>TRBJ1-1|.|TRBV6-5|.
TGTGCCAGCAGCCCCAGGACTGTGAACACTGAAGCTTTCTTT
CASSPRTVNTEAFF
>TRBJ2-1|TRBD2|TRBV19|.
TGTGCCAGTAGTTCCCCGACTAGCGCGCGCGGTGAGCAGTTCTTC
CASSSPTSARGEQFF
>TRBJ2-2|TRBD2|TRBV7-2|.
TGTGCCAGCAGCTTCTATCCAGCGGGAGATGTCACCGGGGAGCTGTTTTTT
CASSFYPAGDVTGELFF
>TRBJ1-1|.|TRBV5-1|.
TGCGCCAGCAGCTTATATAGTAGGGGAATTAACACTGAAGCTTTCTTT
CASSLYSRGINTEAFF
>TRBJ2-6|.|TRBV30|.
TGTGCCTGGAGTGTACCCCAGCGCTCTGGGGCCAACGTCCTGACTTTC
CAWSVPQRSGANVLTF
>TRBJ2-3|.|TRBV6-5|.
TGTGCCAGCAGTTATATCAGCGGGCCGCTCACAGATACGCAGTATTTT
CASSYISGPLTDTQYF
>TRBJ1-5|.|TRBV6-2/TRBV6-3|.
TGTGCCAGCAGTTACTACCTCCGACAGAGCAATCAGCCCCAGCATTTT
CASSYYLRQSNQPQHF
>TRBJ1-1|.|TRBV2|.
TGTGCCAGCAGCGGACAGTTCGGCACTGAAGCTTTCTTT
CASSGQFGTEAFF
>TRBJ2-1|.|TRBV19|.
TGTGCCAGTAGTACCACCGGCGGAGGGGGGGTCTCCTACAATGAGCAGTTCTTC
CASSTTGGGGVSYNEQFF
>TRBJ1-1|TRBD1|TRBV30|.
TGTGCCTGGAGTGTACAGGGGGCTAGGACTGAAGCTTTCTTT
CAWSVQGARTEAFF
>TRBJ2-1|.|TRBV30|.
TGTGCCCGCGGTCGAGGCGTGGCTAGTGAGCAGTTCTTC
CARGRGVASEQFF
>TRBJ1-2|.|TRBV28|.
TGTGCCAGCCGCCCCTCTATGCAAGGCTACACCTTC
CASRPSMQGYTF
>TRBJ1-1|.|TRBV28|once
TGTGCCAGCAGTTTACAGGGCAGGGAAGCTTTCTTT
CASSLQGREAFF